Shown below are 5 T cell receptor beta chains from a single sample sequenced in a study of identical twins. TCRdb used MiXCR to reprocess the 5' RACE reads, holding one entry per CDR3 protein. In the table there are 450,000 or so distinct CDR3 sequences, more than 13% of which are singletons. The same data also contributed to another study, on yellow fever vaccine responses in identical twins.

Sequenced: CD4+ T cells sorted from blood. Every receptor here comes from a woman between 18 and 29 years old in good health.

The rearrangement uses TRBV18 and TRBJ1-6; the match to TRBD1 covers 10 bases. The V and J ends lost 3 bases and 8 bases, in that order; junction bases with no gene match: 1. Germline values: CDR1 KGHSH, CDR2 LQKENI. This CDR3 has 14 residues. The CDR3 nucleotides read TGTGCCAGCTCACCTGGGACAGGGGATTCACCCCTCCACTTT. It specifies CASSPGTGDSPLHF.

This CDR3 is CASSFASSYNEQFF. The CDR3 bases are TGCGCCAGCAGCTTTGCGAGCTCCTACAATGAGCAGTTCTTC. This chain joins TRBV5-1 and TRBJ2-1; D is uncertain. The CDR3 has 14 residues. Trimming left V 2 bases short and J 0 bases short, with 6 bases between. Germline V lookup: CDR1 SGHRS, CDR2 YFSETQ.

In this sample, this clonotype turned up many times. This rearrangement joins TRBV12-3 or TRBV12-4 to TRBJ1-5; no reliable D call. The CDR3 is 16 amino acids. V was trimmed by 5 bases and J by 3 bases, leaving 17 bases between them. For the CDR3, the DNA is TGTGCCAGCAGTCCGGGTGGACTGTTGGTCAATCAGCCCCAGCATTTT. Translated, it gives CASSPGGLLVNQPQHF.

This clonotype was recorded a few times. CDR3 loop: CASSFTVRDRSYEQYF. Written as DNA, the CDR3 is TGTGCCAGCAGTTTCACCGTCCGGGACCGGTCCTACGAGCAGTACTTC. The genes are TRBV28 and TRBJ2-7; D may be TRBD1 or TRBD2 (5 bases each). The CDR3 length is 16 residues. The V gene's germline CDR1 is MDHEN and CDR2 SYDVKM. Deletions cut 3 bases from V and 1 base from J, with 16 bases between.

This clonotype was observed a handful of times. J is TRBJ2-2 and V is TRBV7-9, with 9 bases aligning to TRBD1. This CDR3 region has 17 residues. Germline V lookup: CDR1 SEHNR, CDR2 FQNEAQ (reference sequence). The V segment lost 5 bases and the J segment 4 bases; nucleotides outside the gene matches: 11. The CDR3 reads CASSPTPGQGSTGELFF. CDR3 sequence (DNA): TGTGCCAGCAGCCCGACGCCGGGACAGGGATCCACCGGGGAGCTGTTTTTT.